These 24 T cell receptor beta chains originate from one sample sequenced in a study of T-cell reconstitution after alpha-beta-depleted transplantation in children. The TCRbeta library was prepared with unique molecular identifiers. TCRdb re-called the PCR reads with MiXCR, one entry per CDR3 protein. This repertoire shows more than 450,000 distinct CDR3 sequences, 15% to 20% found once; its top ten account for 3% to 3.5%. Sequenced material: PBMCs from the stem cell graft donor, taken from the stem cell graft. These receptors were collected from a human donor who donated a stem cell graft to a child with acute lymphoblastic leukemia.

The genes are TRBV6-4 and TRBJ1-5; 8 bases align to TRBD1. The J segment lost 0 bases and the V segment lost 9 bases, leaving 10 bases of the junction unmatched. CDR1 and CDR2 from the germline V gene are MRHNA and SNTAGT. The CDR3 has 16 residues. Written as DNA, the CDR3 is TGTGCCAGGGCGGACAGGGAAAGGGGTAGCAATCAGCCCCAGCATTTT. It encodes CARADRERGSNQPQHF.

Only a few counts were recorded for this clonotype. CDR3 bases: TGTGCCAGCAGGTCTACTTGGAAGAGTTATGAGCAGTTCTTC. Protein: CASRSTWKSYEQFF. The chain joins TRBV11-2 to TRBJ2-1; no reliable D call. Germline CDR1 reads SGHAT; CDR2 reads FQNNGV. The CDR3 length is 14 residues. The V end lost 6 bases, the J end lost 8 bases, and 17 bases lay between the germline ends.

The sample holds a few counts of this clonotype. This chain links TRBV12-3 or TRBV12-4 with TRBJ1-4; D not certain. The CDR3 contains 14 residues. V lost 1 base and J 8 bases, leaving 11 bases between the germline ends. The CDR3 region is CASSLVGGKEKLFF. CDR3 sequence (DNA): TGTGCCAGCAGTTTAGTGGGTGGGAAAGAAAAACTGTTTTTT.

V and J are TRBV19 and TRBJ2-1, with 8 nucleotides matching TRBD2. This CDR3 comprises 14 residues. Germline V lookup: CDR1 LNHDA, CDR2 SQIVND (reference sequence). V shed 7 bases, J shed 7 bases, and the junction held 9 bases outside the gene matches. The DNA of the CDR3 is TGTGCCAGTACCGCACTAGCGGACCGGAATGAGCAGTTCTTC. Protein product: CASTALADRNEQFF.

This chain joins TRBV24-1 and TRBJ2-1; D perhaps matches TRBD1 (5 bases). The V and J ends lost 5 bases and 4 bases respectively, with 5 bases between them. Per the germline V gene, CDR1 is KGHDR and CDR2 is SFDVKD. This CDR3 spans 12 amino acids. In DNA, the CDR3 is TGTGCCACCAGTGGACAGTACAATGAGCAGTTCTTC. It translates to CATSGQYNEQFF.

The chain combines TRBV2 with TRBJ2-7, with D hard to call. The CDR3 is 12 amino acids. Germline assignment: CDR1 SNHLY and CDR2 FYNNEI. The germline V and J ends were trimmed by 4 bases and 2 bases, with 6 bases remaining between them. DNA of the CDR3: TGTGCCAGCAGTGGGAAGGCCTACGAGCAGTACTTC. As protein: CASSGKAYEQYF.

This clonotype was observed a handful of times. The chain is built from TRBV27 and TRBJ2-1, with D unresolved. Germline V lookup: CDR1 MNHEY, CDR2 SMNVEV (reference sequence). The V gene lost 6 bases and the J gene lost 5 bases, with 11 bases spanning the gap. This CDR3 contains 13 residues. The CDR3, as DNA: TGTGCCAGCAGCCGGCTGGATGACAATGAGCAGTTCTTC. The encoded protein is CASSRLDDNEQFF.

The CDR3 loop is CASSLGSGIRGYEQYF. CDR3 in DNA: TGCGCCAGCAGCTTGGGCTCCGGGATTCGAGGCTACGAGCAGTACTTC. The chain joins TRBV5-1 to TRBJ2-7; the D gene is possibly TRBD2 (5 bases). V lost 0 bases, J lost 3 bases, and 16 bases lay in between. The CDR3 is 16 amino acids. The germline V gene has CDR1 SGHRS and CDR2 YFSETQ.

Only a few counts were recorded for this clonotype. The junction departs from germline at one end; a sequencing error may be responsible. The rearrangement uses TRBV15 and TRBJ2-5, with 10 nucleotides matching TRBD1. Germline lookup yields CDR1 LNHNV and CDR2 YYDKDF (reference sequence). The CDR3 length is 16 residues. CDR3 amino acids: CATSGDGTGVTETQYF. CDR3 DNA: TGTGCCACCAGCGGAGACGGGACAGGGGTTACGGAGACCCAGTACTTC. Drawing the rest from reference TRBV15 and TRBJ2-5, the complete variable domain is DAMVIQNPRYQVTQFGKPVTLSCSQTLNHNVMYWYQQKSSQAPKLLFHYYDKDFNNEADTPDNFQSRRPNTSFCFLDIRSPGLGDTAMYLCATSGDGTGVTETQYFGPGTRLLVL.

The J gene is TRBJ1-2, the V gene TRBV9; a weak D match, TRBD1 (6 bases). From germline, CDR1 is SGDLS and CDR2 YYNGEE. This CDR3 is built from 15 residues. V was shortened by 0 bases and J by 5 bases, with 14 bases between the two germline ends. CDR3 coding DNA: TGTGCCAGCAGCGTAGAGGACAGATCCTTTTATGGCTACACCTTC. Its translation: CASSVEDRSFYGYTF.

The chain carries TRBV29-1 and TRBJ1-1; D remains ambiguous. Trimming removed 7 bases from V and 6 bases from J, with 9 bases in between. The length of the CDR3 is 10 residues. Germline V gives CDR1 SQVTM, CDR2 ANQGSEA. The CDR3 sequence: CSAWVSEAFF. The CDR3 bases are TGCAGCGCCTGGGTATCTGAAGCTTTCTTT. Combining the CDR3 with reference TRBV29-1 and TRBJ1-1 gives the whole variable domain SAVISQKPSRDICQRGTSLTIQCQVDSQVTMMFWYRQQPGQSLTLIATANQGSEATYESGFVIDKFPISRPNLTFSTLTVSNMSPEDSSIYLCSAWVSEAFFGQGTRLTVV.

This clonotype was seen a few times. V and J are TRBV29-1 and TRBJ1-1; D is ambiguous. The CDR3 totals 12 residues. V lost 2 bases and J lost 11, with 15 bases in between. Germline V gives CDR1 SQVTM, CDR2 ANQGSEA. In nucleotides, the CDR3 is TGCAGCGTTGAATCCGGACCCCCTGGCGCTTTCTTT. Translating it yields CSVESGPPGAFF.

The chain joins TRBV27 to TRBJ2-1; D possibly matches TRBD1 or TRBD2 (5 bases each). The CDR3 spans 15 residues. V was clipped by 5 bases and J by 0 bases, with 11 bases between them. Germline V gene sequence: CDR1 MNHEY, CDR2 SMNVEV (reference sequence). The chain's CDR3 is CASSPRGVSYNEQFF. In nucleotides, the CDR3 is TGTGCCAGCAGTCCTAGAGGGGTCTCCTACAATGAGCAGTTCTTC.

The J gene is TRBJ1-1, the V gene TRBV20-1, with D maybe TRBD1 (6 bases). The CDR3 has 13 residues. Trimming pared 7 bases from V and 4 bases from J, leaving 16 bases between. The germline CDR1 and CDR2 sequences are DFQATT and SNEGSKA (reference sequence). Here the CDR3 reads CSGEGEGGTEAFF. The CDR3 DNA follows: TGCAGTGGCGAAGGAGAGGGGGGCACTGAAGCTTTCTTT.

This clonotype was counted between two and nine times. The chain employs TRBV7-3 and TRBJ2-1, with 13 bases identical to TRBD2. Germline lookup yields CDR1 SGHTA and CDR2 FQGTGA. Unmatched junction bases numbered 14, after V lost 5 bases and J lost 1 base. The CDR3 loop spans 20 amino acids. CDR3 DNA sequence: TGTGCCAGCAGCACTTTCACCCGGACTAGCGGGAGTAGGTCCTACAATGAGCAGTTCTTC. This gives the protein CASSTFTRTSGSRSYNEQFF.

The V call is TRBV4-1, the J call TRBJ2-1; 7 bases are a match to TRBD1. The CDR3 is 15 residues long. The junction had 6 bases not matched to a gene; V was cut back by 2 bases and J by 5 bases. CDR1 MGHRA and CDR2 YSYEKL come from the germline V gene. Here the CDR3 DNA reads TGCGCCAGCAGCCAAAGACAGGGAGTAGACAATGAGCAGTTCTTC. It encodes CASSQRQGVDNEQFF.

This clonotype was observed a few times. The chain couples TRBV6-5 to TRBJ2-2; D remains unclear. The CDR3 sequence is 16 residues long. In germline, CDR1 is MNHEY, CDR2 SVGAGI. V dropped 0 bases and J dropped 7 bases, with 15 bases sitting between them. CDR3 coding DNA: TGTGCCAGCAGTTACTCTGCGGTCGGGTTGTTCGGGGAGCTGTTTTTT. Translating gives CASSYSAVGLFGELFF.

The chain uses TRBV5-1 and TRBJ2-7; no reliable D call. Germline assignment: CDR1 SGHRS and CDR2 YFSETQ. V shed 2 bases and J shed 2 bases, with 8 bases lying between them. The CDR3 has 13 amino acids. The CDR3 bases are TGCGCCAGCAGCTTTGGGCAGCCCTACGAGCAGTACTTC. This sequence encodes CASSFGQPYEQYF.

The rearrangement uses TRBV12-3 or TRBV12-4 and TRBJ2-7; a possible D gene is TRBD1 (5 bases). Trimming shortened V by 4 bases and J by 2 bases, and 12 bases separated the two germline ends. The length of the CDR3 is 14 residues. Here the CDR3 reads CASSSLRATYEQYF. The CDR3 DNA sequence: TGTGCCAGCAGTTCGCTCAGGGCCACCTACGAGCAGTACTTC.

V and J are TRBV27 and TRBJ2-5; 7 nucleotides align to TRBD1. The junction had 14 bases not matched to a gene; V was cut back by 2 bases and J by 5 bases. This CDR3 has 17 residues. Per germline, CDR1 MNHEY and CDR2 SMNVEV (reference sequence). CDR3 protein: CASSLTGDPLQSETQYF. The CDR3 nucleotides read TGTGCCAGCAGTTTAACAGGGGACCCCCTCCAAAGCGAGACCCAGTACTTC.

This clonotype was observed a handful of times. V gene TRBV20-1 combines with J gene TRBJ2-7, with TRBD2 as a possible D gene (5 bases). The ends were cut back, 4 bases at V and 4 bases at J, with 14 bases in the middle. The V gene's germline CDR1 is DFQATT and CDR2 SNEGSKA (reference sequence). The CDR3 spans 13 residues. The CDR3 region has the DNA TGCAGTGCTATCCAAACTAGGAAATACGAGCAGTACTTC. Residues: CSAIQTRKYEQYF.

The genes are TRBV18 and TRBJ1-2, with D possibly matching TRBD1 (5 bases). This CDR3 has 12 amino acids. The V and J ends lost 3 bases and 6 bases respectively, with 8 bases between them. CDR1 KGHSH and CDR2 LQKENI come from the germline V gene. The CDR3 protein is CASSPSGNGYTF. Here the CDR3 DNA reads TGTGCCAGCTCACCTTCAGGGAATGGCTACACCTTC. The full variable domain, its missing parts supplied by reference TRBV18 and TRBJ1-2, is NAGVMQNPRHLVRRRGQEARLRCSPMKGHSHVYWYRQLPEEGLKFMVYLQKENIIDESGMPKERFSAEFPKEGPSILRIQQVVRGDSAAYFCASSPSGNGYTFGSGTRLTVV.

This clonotype has more than one count but fewer than ten. The chain uses TRBV10-2 and TRBJ2-7; tentatively, D is TRBD2 (6 bases). This CDR3 has 13 residues. Germline V CDR1 and CDR2: WSHSY, SAAADI. Between the trimmed V and J ends, which lost 8 bases and 0 bases, there was a span of 11 bases. CDR3 nucleotides: TGCGCCAGCCAGACCGGGAGCTCCTACGAGCAGTACTTC. The encoded protein is CASQTGSSYEQYF.

This clonotype was found a few times. This chain uses TRBV12-3 or TRBV12-4 with TRBJ2-3; 11 nucleotides match TRBD2. The CDR3 length is 17 residues. Germline trimming cut 5 bases from V and 1 base from J; bases unmatched to any gene: 8. The DNA of the CDR3 is TGTGCCAGCAGTCTCCTAGCGGGAGGCCCTCGCACAGATACGCAGTATTTT. Translated: CASSLLAGGPRTDTQYF.